A selection of T cell receptor beta chains follows, all from one sample in a study of T cell clonotyping in hematopoietic cell transplantation. Libraries were prepared by immunoSEQ multiplex PCR; TCRdb keeps only in-frame clonotypes and omits some of them. The sample lists 9,500 to 12,000 clones, roughly 89% occurring once. Sequencing was performed on PBMCs, taken 180 days after allogeneic stem cell transplant. The origin of the receptors is a male patient between 60 and 69 years old who had an allogeneic stem cell transplant from an unrelated donor, so the T cells may come from the graft donor. Some clones in this sample may be carry-over from other donors' samples. Both conserved end residues are part of each CDR3. A D gene is named only where the DNA matches it firmly. For some rows the clone size is stated as once, few or many, or as a class when expanded; others skip it.

J gene	clone size	D gene	V gene	CDR3 protein	CDR3 DNA
TRBJ1-2	-	-	TRBV5-1	CASSSLSRGNLGYTF	TGCGCCAGCAGCTCCTTGTCGAGGGGGAACTTAGGCTACACCTTC
TRBJ2-7	-	TRBD2	TRBV5-1	CASSLTSDPYEQYF	TGCGCCAGCAGCTTAACTAGCGATCCCTACGAGCAGTACTTC
TRBJ2-7	-	-	TRBV7-2	CASSLPSRYEQYF	TGTGCCAGCAGCTTGCCCTCCCGGTACGAGCAGTACTTC
TRBJ1-5	-	TRBD1	TRBV7-2	CASSGQGADQPQHF	TGTGCCAGCAGCGGACAGGGGGCAGATCAGCCCCAGCATTTT
TRBJ1-4	-	TRBD1	TRBV6-5	CASSADRGDEKLFF	TGTGCCAGCAGTGCCGACAGGGGGGATGAAAAACTGTTTTTT
TRBJ1-1	-	-	TRBV6-5	CASSYSSLMNTEAFF	TGTGCCAGCAGTTACTCATCACTGATGAACACTGAAGCTTTCTTT
TRBJ2-3	-	-	TRBV7-8	CASSSFSVLPTQYF	TGTGCCAGCAGCTCCTTTTCGGTCCTCCCCACGCAGTATTTT
TRBJ1-5	-	-	TRBV2	CASSEIGRSNQPQHF	TGTGCCAGCAGTGAAATAGGGAGAAGCAATCAGCCCCAGCATTTT
TRBJ1-2	-	TRBD1	TRBV6-5	CASPSGQGLYYGYTF	TGTGCCAGCCCCTCTGGACAGGGTTTATACTATGGCTACACCTTC
TRBJ2-7	-	-	TRBV7-2	CASSPNAGAYEQYF	TGTGCCAGCAGCCCAAATGCGGGGGCATACGAGCAGTACTTC
TRBJ2-7	-	-	TRBV21-1	CASRHRPPVGSYEQYF	TGTGCCAGCAGGCATCGACCCCCGGTGGGGTCCTACGAGCAGTACTTC
TRBJ2-2	-	-	TRBV7-3	CASSLRRVENTGELFF	TGTGCCAGCAGCTTACGCCGGGTGGAGAACACCGGGGAGCTGTTTTTT
TRBJ1-1	few	TRBD1	TRBV27	CASSLSTGPNTEAFF	TGTGCCAGCAGTTTGTCGACAGGGCCTAACACTGAAGCTTTCTTT
TRBJ2-5	-	-	TRBV7-9	CASSPPGRETQYF	TGTGCCAGCAGCCCACCAGGGAGAGAGACCCAGTACTTC
TRBJ1-1	-	-	TRBV9	CASSVGPGTEAFF	TGTGCCAGCAGCGTAGGCCCGGGTACTGAAGCTTTCTTT
TRBJ2-7	-	-	TRBV18	CASSPPGGNEQYF	TGTGCCAGCTCACCACCGGGGGGAAACGAGCAGTACTTC
TRBJ1-1	-	TRBD1	TRBV19	CASSPQDRAEAFF	TGTGCCAGTAGTCCCCAAGACAGGGCTGAAGCTTTCTTT
TRBJ2-7	-	-	TRBV5-4	CASSFERQASYEQYF	TGTGCCAGCAGCTTCGAGCGTCAGGCCTCCTACGAGCAGTACTTC
TRBJ1-1	-	-	TRBV27	CASTRVGIGDTEAFF	TGTGCCAGCACCCGGGTGGGGATCGGAGACACTGAAGCTTTCTTT
TRBJ2-3	-	-	TRBV5-1	CASSLEQFRDTQYF	TGCGCCAGCAGCTTGGAGCAGTTTAGAGATACGCAGTATTTT
TRBJ1-5	-	-	TRBV5-6	CASSLLTDNQPQHF	TGTGCCAGCAGCTTGCTGACCGACAATCAGCCCCAGCATTTT
TRBJ1-2	-	TRBD1	TRBV6-6	CASSPNQGGGYTF	TGTGCCAGCAGTCCGAATCAGGGGGGCGGCTACACCTTC
TRBJ1-2	-	-	TRBV7-9	CASSLSNYGYTF	TGTGCCAGCAGCTTATCTAACTATGGCTACACCTTC
TRBJ2-1	once	TRBD1	TRBV5-4	CASSWDSLYNEQFF	TGTGCCAGCAGCTGGGACAGCCTCTACAATGAGCAGTTCTTC
TRBJ1-2	-	-	TRBV6-1	CASGSQQIYGYTF	TGTGCCAGCGGATCACAGCAAATCTATGGCTACACCTTC
TRBJ1-2	-	-	TRBV20-1	CSVQDSYGYTF	TGCAGTGTGCAGGACAGCTATGGCTACACCTTC
TRBJ1-6	-	-	TRBV7-3	CASSEGGINSPLHF	TGTGCCAGCAGCGAGGGGGGCATAAATTCACCCCTCCACTTT
TRBJ2-2	-	-	TRBV19	CASTRRTGELFF	TGTGCCAGTACAAGAAGAACCGGGGAGCTGTTTTTT
TRBJ2-5	-	-	TRBV7-9	CASSPAAQETQYF	TGTGCCAGCAGCCCGGCGGCACAAGAGACCCAGTACTTC
TRBJ1-1	-	-	TRBV11-2	CASSLGLETEAFF	TGTGCCAGCAGCTTAGGGTTGGAGACTGAAGCTTTCTTT
TRBJ1-2	-	TRBD1	TRBV5-4	CASSSRQGWAYGYTF	TGTGCCAGCAGCTCCCGACAGGGGTGGGCCTATGGCTACACCTTC
TRBJ1-2	-	-	TRBV19	CASSIEEQVYGYTF	TGTGCCAGTAGTATAGAAGAGCAAGTCTATGGCTACACCTTC
TRBJ1-2	once	TRBD1	TRBV19	CATRDRGRTNGYTF	TGTGCCACCAGGGACAGGGGGCGGACTAATGGCTACACCTTC
TRBJ1-1	-	-	TRBV19	CASSIRLGREAFF	TGTGCCAGTAGTATAAGGTTGGGGCGTGAAGCTTTCTTT
TRBJ2-1	-	-	TRBV7-2	CASSLAQGTRQQFF	TGTGCCAGCAGCTTAGCGCAAGGGACGCGTCAGCAGTTCTTC
TRBJ2-5	-	-	TRBV6-1	CASSPVALYQETQYF	TGTGCCAGCAGTCCCGTAGCGTTGTACCAAGAGACCCAGTACTTC
TRBJ2-3	-	-	TRBV2	CASSEDGLFTQYF	TGTGCCAGCAGTGAAGACGGTTTGTTTACGCAGTATTTT
TRBJ1-4	-	-	TRBV7-9	CASSLLSGVNEKLFF	TGTGCCAGCAGCTTATTGTCAGGGGTTAATGAAAAACTGTTTTTT
TRBJ2-2	-	-	TRBV6-5	CASSRGRTTGELFF	TGTGCCAGCAGCAGAGGGCGCACTACCGGGGAGCTGTTTTTT
TRBJ2-7	-	-	TRBV11-1	CASSLGGTGPYEQYF	TGTGCCAGCAGCCTGGGAGGGACAGGCCCCTACGAGCAGTACTTC
TRBJ2-3	few	-	TRBV9	CASSASGDTQYF	TGTGCCAGCAGCGCGTCGGGAGATACGCAGTATTTT
TRBJ1-5	-	-	TRBV2	CASRGRGPMNQPQHF	TGTGCCAGCAGGGGTCGGGGGCCAATGAATCAGCCCCAGCATTTT
TRBJ1-5	-	TRBD1	TRBV19	CASSTGTGGSNQPQHF	TGTGCCAGTAGTACCGGGACAGGGGGGAGCAATCAGCCCCAGCATTTT
TRBJ2-1	-	-	TRBV29-1	CSVADWYNNEQFF	TGCAGCGTAGCGGACTGGTACAACAATGAGCAGTTCTTC
TRBJ2-5	-	-	TRBV7-9	CASSRSNQETQYF	TGTGCCAGCAGCCGATCCAACCAAGAGACCCAGTACTTC
TRBJ2-5	-	TRBD2	TRBV5-1	CASSTVLAGGRETQYF	TGCGCCAGCAGCACCGTACTAGCGGGGGGGCGTGAGACCCAGTACTTC
TRBJ1-6	-	TRBD1	TRBV5-4	CASSLPTGGPASPLHF	TGTGCCAGCAGTTTGCCTACAGGGGGTCCGGCCTCACCCCTCCACTTT
TRBJ2-2	-	-	TRBV4-3	CASSRERGTGELFF	TGCGCCAGCAGCCGGGAGCGAGGGACCGGGGAGCTGTTTTTT
TRBJ2-1	-	-	TRBV19	CASSIGAGSNEQFF	TGTGCCAGTAGTATCGGGGCGGGGAGCAATGAGCAGTTCTTC
TRBJ1-5	-	-	TRBV19	CASREWNNQPQHF	TGTGCCAGTCGTGAGTGGAATAATCAGCCCCAGCATTTT
TRBJ1-5	-	TRBD1	TRBV7-2	CASSARQGDQPQHF	TGTGCCAGCAGCGCTCGACAGGGAGATCAGCCCCAGCATTTT
TRBJ1-1	-	-	TRBV11-2	CASSLDLRSTEAFF	TGTGCCAGCAGCTTAGATCTTAGATCAACTGAAGCTTTCTTT